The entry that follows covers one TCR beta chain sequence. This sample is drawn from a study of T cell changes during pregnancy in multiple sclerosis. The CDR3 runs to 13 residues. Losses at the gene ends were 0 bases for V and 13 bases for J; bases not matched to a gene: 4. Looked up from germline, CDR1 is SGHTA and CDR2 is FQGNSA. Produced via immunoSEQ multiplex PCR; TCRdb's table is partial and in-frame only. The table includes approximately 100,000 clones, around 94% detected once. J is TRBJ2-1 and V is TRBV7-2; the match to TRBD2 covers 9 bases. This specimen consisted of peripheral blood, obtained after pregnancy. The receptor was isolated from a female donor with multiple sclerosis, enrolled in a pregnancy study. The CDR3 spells CASSLAPTSGQFF. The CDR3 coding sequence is TGTGCCAGCAGCTTAGCCCCGACTAGCGGACAGTTCTTC.